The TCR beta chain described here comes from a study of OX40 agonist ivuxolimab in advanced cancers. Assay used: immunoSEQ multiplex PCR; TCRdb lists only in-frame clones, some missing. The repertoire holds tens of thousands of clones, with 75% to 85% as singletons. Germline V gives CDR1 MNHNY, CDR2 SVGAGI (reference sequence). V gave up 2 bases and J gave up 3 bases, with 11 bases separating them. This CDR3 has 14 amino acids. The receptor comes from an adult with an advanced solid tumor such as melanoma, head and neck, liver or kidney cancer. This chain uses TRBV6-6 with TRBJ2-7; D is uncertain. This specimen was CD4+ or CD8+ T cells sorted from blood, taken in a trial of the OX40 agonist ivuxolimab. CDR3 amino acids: CASSYRRILYEQYF. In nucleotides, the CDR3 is TGTGCCAGCAGTTACCGCAGGATACTCTACGAGCAGTACTTC.